This paragraph reports one TCR beta chain. What it binds is unknown. The sample comes from a study of blood T cells in healthy people across ages. Study-wide context: Capturing about one barcoded beta molecule per two T cells was achieved by template switching.

For the second PCR, which ran for about 7 to 12 cycles, a sample-barcoded 5' primer and a J-beta primer mix were used. From the 5' RACE reads, TCRdb called clonotypes with MiXCR, one entry per CDR3 protein. The data contain roughly 1.9 million distinct CDR3 sequences, roughly 43% of them singletons. Study conclusions and caveats: Naive T cell percentage by flow cytometry tracked strongly with beta diversity.

The sequenced material came from blood. The receptor was derived from a human donor in good health.

CDR3 sequence reads: CASSPTNPTGVGTDTQYF. The CDR3 DNA sequence: TGCGCCAGCAGCCCGACAAACCCGACGGGGGTAGGAACAGATACGCAGTATTTT. The rearrangement links TRBV4-3 to TRBJ2-3, with D perhaps TRBD2 (6 bases). The CDR3 totals 18 residues. Trimming removed 4 bases at V and 3 bases at J, with 23 bases between. The germline gives CDR1 LGHNA, CDR2 YSLEER.